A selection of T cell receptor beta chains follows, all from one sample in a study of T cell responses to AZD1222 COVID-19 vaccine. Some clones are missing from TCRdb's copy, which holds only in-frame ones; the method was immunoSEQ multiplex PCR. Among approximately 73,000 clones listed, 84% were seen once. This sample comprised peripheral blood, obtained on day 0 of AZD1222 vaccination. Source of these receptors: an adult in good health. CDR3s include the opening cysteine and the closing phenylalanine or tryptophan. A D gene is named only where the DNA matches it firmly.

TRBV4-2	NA	CASSQEGRGKDTQYF
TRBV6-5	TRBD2	CASSYLGLEAGELFF
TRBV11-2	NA	CASSFGSSLPLGELFF
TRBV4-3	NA	CASSQEIAVAYNSPLHF
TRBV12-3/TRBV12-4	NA	CASSLDTEAFF
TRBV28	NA	CASSTSDYGYTF
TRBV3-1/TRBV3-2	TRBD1	CASSSDRGTEAFF
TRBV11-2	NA	CASSFGRTSYEQYF
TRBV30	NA	CAWGEGNSNYGYTF
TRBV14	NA	CASSLLSVGDSPLHF
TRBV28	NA	CASSSSLRHYGYTF
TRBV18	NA	CASSPNRQSSYNEQFF
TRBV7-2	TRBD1	CASSLGGTGTTYGYTF
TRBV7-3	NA	CASGNSGANVLTF
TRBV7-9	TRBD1	CASSLPRAGQGTNEQFF
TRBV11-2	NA	CASSTGQLEQYF
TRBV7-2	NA	CASQGQIYNEQFF
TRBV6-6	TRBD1	CASSYPGQGARGYTF
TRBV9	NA	CASSPREDRVGDEQYF
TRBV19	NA	CASSMYQRGFTDTQYF
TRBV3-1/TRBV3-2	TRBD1	CASSPRTGGDQPQHF
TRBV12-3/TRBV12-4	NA	CASTLTGGQPQHF
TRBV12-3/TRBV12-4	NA	CASSLAPSGYTF
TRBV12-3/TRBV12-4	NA	CASEGGNEKLFF
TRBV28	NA	CASKQSWIEPQHF
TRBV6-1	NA	CASSEPGTDTQYF
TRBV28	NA	CASSRGSGANVLTF
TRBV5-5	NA	CASSTRGLNTGELFF
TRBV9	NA	CASSPNTGKLFF
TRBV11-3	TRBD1	CASSFLTGGTDTQYF
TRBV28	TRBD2	CASSLSGGSYNEQFF
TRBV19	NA	CASNIRSGTRGELFF
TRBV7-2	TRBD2	CASRRTSGVSPDTQYF
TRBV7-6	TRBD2	CASSLAPGGAAEQFF
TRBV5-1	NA	CASSPTTVSGELFF
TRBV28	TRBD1	CASSLFSGTENQPQHF
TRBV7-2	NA	CASSPGRYNEQFF
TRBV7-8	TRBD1	CASTNARTGGYVTEAFF
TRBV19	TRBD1	CASSIDRGITGELFF
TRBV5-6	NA	CASSLVGVTNEKLFF
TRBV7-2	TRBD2	CASSLVQRGETQYF
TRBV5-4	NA	CASSYRGVVGQTNTEAFF
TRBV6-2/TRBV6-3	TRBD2	CASSSQKSSGGQRNEQFF
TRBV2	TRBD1	CASSAQGAMTSQPQHF
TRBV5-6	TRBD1	CASSSNVGTVNTGELFF
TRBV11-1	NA	CASSPSRDDYEQYF
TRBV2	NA	CASSGGTGELFF
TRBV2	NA	CASREWGEQGPQHF
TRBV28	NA	CASSFEGLGTDTQYF
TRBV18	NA	CASSPVLTGNTIYF
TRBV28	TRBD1	CASSSPGQGAEKLFF
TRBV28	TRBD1	CASGWRGTGEAFF
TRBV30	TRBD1	CAWSEDRGFGGYTF
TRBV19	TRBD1	CASSYANLGQGNEKLFF
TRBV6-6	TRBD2	CASSYSTSAVGELFF
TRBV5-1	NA	CASGDEQNTEAFF
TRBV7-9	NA	CASSEGAVNNSPLHF